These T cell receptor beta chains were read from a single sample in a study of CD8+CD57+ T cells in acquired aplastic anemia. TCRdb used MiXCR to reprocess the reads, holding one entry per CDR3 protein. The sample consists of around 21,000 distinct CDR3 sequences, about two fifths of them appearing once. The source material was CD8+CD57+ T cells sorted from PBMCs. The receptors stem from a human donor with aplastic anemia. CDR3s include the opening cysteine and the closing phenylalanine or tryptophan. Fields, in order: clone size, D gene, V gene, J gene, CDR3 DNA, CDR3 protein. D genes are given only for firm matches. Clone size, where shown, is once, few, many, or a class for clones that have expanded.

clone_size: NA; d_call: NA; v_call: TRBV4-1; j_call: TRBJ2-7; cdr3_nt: TGCGCCAGCAGCCAAGATCACCAGGGCCTCTACGAGCAGTACTTC; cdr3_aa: CASSQDHQGLYEQYF
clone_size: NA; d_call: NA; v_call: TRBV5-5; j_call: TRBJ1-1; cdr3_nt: TGTGCCAGCAGCTTGGCCGGGACGTTCACTGAGGCTTTCTTT; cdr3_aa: CASSLAGTFTEAFF
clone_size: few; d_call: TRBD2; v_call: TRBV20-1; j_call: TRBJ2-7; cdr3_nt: TGCAGTGCTAGCGCCGGGACTACCCCCGACTACGAGCAGTACTTC; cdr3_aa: CSASAGTTPDYEQYF
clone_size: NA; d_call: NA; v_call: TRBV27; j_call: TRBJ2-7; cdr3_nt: TGTGCCAGCAGGTCGCGACTCGACTACGAGCAGTACTTC; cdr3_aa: CASRSRLDYEQYF
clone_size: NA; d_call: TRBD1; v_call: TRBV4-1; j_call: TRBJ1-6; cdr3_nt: TGCGCCAGCAGCCAAGACCAAACAGGGGAATCCTATAATTCACCCCTCTACTTT; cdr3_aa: CASSQDQTGESYNSPLYF
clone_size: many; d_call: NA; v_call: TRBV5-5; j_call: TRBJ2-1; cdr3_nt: TGTGCCAGCAGCTTGGGGTGGAGGGGAGAAGGGAATGAGCAGTTCTTC; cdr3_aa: CASSLGWRGEGNEQFF
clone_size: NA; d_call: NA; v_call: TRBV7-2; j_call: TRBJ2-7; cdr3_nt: TGTGCCAGCAGCGAGCAACTAGGCCCCTACGAGCAGTACTTC; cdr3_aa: CASSEQLGPYEQYF
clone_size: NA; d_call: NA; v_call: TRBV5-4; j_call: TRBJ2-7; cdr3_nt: TGTGCCAGCAGCCCAATTGGGGGCAAAGACGAGCAGTACTTC; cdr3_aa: CASSPIGGKDEQYF
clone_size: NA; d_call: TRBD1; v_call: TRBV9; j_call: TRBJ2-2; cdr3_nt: TGTGCCAGCAACAGGGGGGTAAGCAACACCGGGGAGCTGTTTTTT; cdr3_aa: CASNRGVSNTGELFF
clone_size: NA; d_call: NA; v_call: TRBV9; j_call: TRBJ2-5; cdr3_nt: TGTGCCAGCAGCGCCGCCGGGGACCAGGAGGCCCAGTACTTC; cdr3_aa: CASSAAGDQEAQYF
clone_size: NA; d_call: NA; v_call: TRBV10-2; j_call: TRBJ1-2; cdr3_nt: TGCGCCAGCAGTGAAGGGACATGGGACTATGGCTACACCTTC; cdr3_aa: CASSEGTWDYGYTF
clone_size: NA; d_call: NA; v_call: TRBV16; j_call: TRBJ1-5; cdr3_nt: TGTGCCAGCAGCCAAGGGGGGACAAGCAATCAGCCCCAGCATTTT; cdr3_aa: CASSQGGTSNQPQHF
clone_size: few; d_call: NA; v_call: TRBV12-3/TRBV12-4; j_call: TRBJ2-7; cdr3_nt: TGTGCCAGCAGTATCGGGGGCCCCTACGAGCAGTACTTC; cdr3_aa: CASSIGGPYEQYF
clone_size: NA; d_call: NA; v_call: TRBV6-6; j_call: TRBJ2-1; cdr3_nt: TGTGCCAGCAAAGGAACTGAGGAGTTGCAGTTCTTC; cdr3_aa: CASKGTEELQFF
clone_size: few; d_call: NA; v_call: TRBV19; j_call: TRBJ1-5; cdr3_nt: TGTGCCAGTAGTATGAGGGACACGAATCAGCCCCAGCATTTT; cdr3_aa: CASSMRDTNQPQHF
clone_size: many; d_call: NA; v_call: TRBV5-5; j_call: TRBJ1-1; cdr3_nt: TGTGCCAGCAGCTTGGCTCAGGGTGAAGCTTTCTTT; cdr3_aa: CASSLAQGEAFF
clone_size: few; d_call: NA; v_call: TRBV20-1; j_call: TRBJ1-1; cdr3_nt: TGCAGTGTCCAGAGCGAGGACACTGAAGCTTTCTTT; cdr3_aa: CSVQSEDTEAFF
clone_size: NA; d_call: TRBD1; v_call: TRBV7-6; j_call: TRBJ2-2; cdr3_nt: TGTGCCAGCAGCTCCCGGACAGGGAACACCGGGGAGCTGTTTTTT; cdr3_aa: CASSSRTGNTGELFF
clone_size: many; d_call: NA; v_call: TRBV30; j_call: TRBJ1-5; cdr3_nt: TGTGCCTACTCGAGGAATAGCAATCAGCCCCAGCATTTT; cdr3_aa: CAYSRNSNQPQHF
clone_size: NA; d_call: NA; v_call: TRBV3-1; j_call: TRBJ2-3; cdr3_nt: TGTGCCAGCAGCCAGACCGCAGATACGCAGTATTTT; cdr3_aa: CASSQTADTQYF
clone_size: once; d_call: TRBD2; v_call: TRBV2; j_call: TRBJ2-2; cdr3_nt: TGTGCCAGCAGCTGGGAGGGACTAGCGGGATCCGGGGAGCTGTTTTTT; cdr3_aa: CASSWEGLAGSGELFF
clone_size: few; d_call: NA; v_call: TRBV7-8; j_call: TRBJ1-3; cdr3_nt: TGTGCCAGCAGCAATACCGGTTCCGGAAACACCATATATTTT; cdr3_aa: CASSNTGSGNTIYF
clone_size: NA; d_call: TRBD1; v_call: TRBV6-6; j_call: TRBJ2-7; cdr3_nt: TGTGCCAGCAGCTGGACAGGCGAGCAGTACTTC; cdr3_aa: CASSWTGEQYF
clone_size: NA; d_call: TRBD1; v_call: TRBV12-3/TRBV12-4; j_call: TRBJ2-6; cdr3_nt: TGTGCCAGCAGTTTAAGGACAGGGACCTCTGGGGCCAACGTCCTGACTTTC; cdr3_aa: CASSLRTGTSGANVLTF
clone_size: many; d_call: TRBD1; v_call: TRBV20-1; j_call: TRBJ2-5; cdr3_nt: TGCAGTGCTAGAGCGGGGACAGCTTCAGAGACCCAGTACTTC; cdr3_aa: CSARAGTASETQYF
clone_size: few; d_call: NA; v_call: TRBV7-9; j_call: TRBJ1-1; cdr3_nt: TGTGCCAGCAGCTTAGAGGTACCAATCACTGAAGCTTTCTTT; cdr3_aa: CASSLEVPITEAFF
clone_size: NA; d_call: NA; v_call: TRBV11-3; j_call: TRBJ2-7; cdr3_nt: TGTGCCAGCAGCTTAGAAGCGAACTACGAGCAGTACTTC; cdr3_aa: CASSLEANYEQYF
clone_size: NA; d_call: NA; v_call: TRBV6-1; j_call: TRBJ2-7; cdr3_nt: TGTGCCAGCAGTGAAAGGGTGGGAGAGGGTTGCGAGCAGTACTTC; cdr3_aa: CASSERVGEGCEQYF
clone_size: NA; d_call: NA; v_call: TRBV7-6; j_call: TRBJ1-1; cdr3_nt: TGTGCCAGCAGCTCTGAAGTGGGGCAGCTCGAAGCTTTCTTT; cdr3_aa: CASSSEVGQLEAFF
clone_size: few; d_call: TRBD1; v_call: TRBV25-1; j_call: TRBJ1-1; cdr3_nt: TGTGCCAGCAGTGAGGACAGGGGGCGCAGGACTGAAGCTTTCTTT; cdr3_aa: CASSEDRGRRTEAFF
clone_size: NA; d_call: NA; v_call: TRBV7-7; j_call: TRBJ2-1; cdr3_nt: TGTGCTAGCAGCCAGCTACTAACAGGGTACAATGAGCAGTTCTTC; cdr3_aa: CASSQLLTGYNEQFF
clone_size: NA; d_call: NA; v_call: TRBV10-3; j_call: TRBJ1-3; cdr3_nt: TGTGCCGGACGGTCGGAGACAGGCCTTCAAGACTCTGGAAACACCATATATTTT; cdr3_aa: CAGRSETGLQDSGNTIYF
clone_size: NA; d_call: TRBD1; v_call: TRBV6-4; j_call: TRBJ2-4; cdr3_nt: TGTGCCAGCAGTGACGGGACAGGGAACATTCAGTACTTC; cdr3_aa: CASSDGTGNIQYF
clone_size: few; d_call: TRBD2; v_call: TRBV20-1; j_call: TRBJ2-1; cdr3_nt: TGCAGTTTCCTGCCCCTAGCGGGGGATGTGATGGAGCAGTTCTTC; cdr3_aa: CSFLPLAGDVMEQFF
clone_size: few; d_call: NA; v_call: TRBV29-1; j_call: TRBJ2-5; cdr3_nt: TGCAGCGTTGACGCGGGGATAGTAGAGACCCAGTACTTC; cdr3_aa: CSVDAGIVETQYF
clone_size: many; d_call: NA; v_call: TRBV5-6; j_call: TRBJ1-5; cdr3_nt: TGTGCCAGCAGCTTCTTTCTTGGGGGCAATCAGCCCCAGCATTTT; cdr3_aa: CASSFFLGGNQPQHF
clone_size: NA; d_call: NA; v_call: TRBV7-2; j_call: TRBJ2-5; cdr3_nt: TGTGCCAGCCTTGCCTGGGGGATGGGAGAGACCCAGTACTTC; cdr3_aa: CASLAWGMGETQYF
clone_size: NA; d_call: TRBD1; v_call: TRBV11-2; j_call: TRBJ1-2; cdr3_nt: TGTGCCAGCAGCTTAGCAGGGGGAATTAGCTATGGCTACACCTTC; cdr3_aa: CASSLAGGISYGYTF
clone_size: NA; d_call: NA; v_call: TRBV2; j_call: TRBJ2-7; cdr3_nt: TGTGCCAGCTTTAAAGGGGTTGACCCCCTCCTCTACGAGCAGTACTTC; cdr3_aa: CASFKGVDPLLYEQYF
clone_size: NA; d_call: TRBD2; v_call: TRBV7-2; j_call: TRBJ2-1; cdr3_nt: TGTGCCAGCAGCCTGCGGGTAGCGGGAACGGGGTACAATGAGCAGTTCTTC; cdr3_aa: CASSLRVAGTGYNEQFF
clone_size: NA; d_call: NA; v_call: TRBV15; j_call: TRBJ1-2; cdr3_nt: TGTGCCACCAGCACAATGCGGCGGGCCTATGGCTACACCTTC; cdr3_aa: CATSTMRRAYGYTF
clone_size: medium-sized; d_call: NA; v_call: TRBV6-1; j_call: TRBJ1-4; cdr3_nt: TGTGCCAGCAGTGATTATCAGTCTGGGGATGAAAAACTGTTTTTT; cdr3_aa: CASSDYQSGDEKLFF
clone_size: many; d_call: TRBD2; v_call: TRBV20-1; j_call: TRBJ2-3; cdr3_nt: TGCAGTGCTGAGGGACTAGTGAGGACAGATACGCAGTATTTT; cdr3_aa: CSAEGLVRTDTQYF
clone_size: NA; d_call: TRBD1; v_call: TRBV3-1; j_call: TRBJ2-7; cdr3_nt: TGTGCCAGCAGCCTTGACAGGGGGGCGTGGGAGCAGTACTTC; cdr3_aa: CASSLDRGAWEQYF
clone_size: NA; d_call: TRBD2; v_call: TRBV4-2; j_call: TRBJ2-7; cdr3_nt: TGTGCCAGCAGTCAAGATGGGACTAGCTCCTACGAGCAGTACTTC; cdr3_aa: CASSQDGTSSYEQYF
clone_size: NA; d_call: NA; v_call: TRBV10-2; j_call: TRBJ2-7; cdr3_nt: TGCGCCAGCAGTGAGGGCCTTCCTGACGGGCAGTACTTC; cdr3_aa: CASSEGLPDGQYF